This paragraph reports one TCR beta chain. Its matching antigen is unknown. This sample is drawn from a study of blood T cells in healthy people across ages. Study overall: There was about one barcoded beta molecule captured by template switching per two T cells. Overall study results and limits: Per-million-T-cell TCR beta diversity fell roughly linearly with age. Compared with aged donors, long-lived donors showed fewer expanded clones, suggesting selection.

The CDR3 contains 15 residues. V lost 6 bases, J lost 8 bases, and 8 bases stayed unmatched. Germline CDR1 and CDR2: SNHLY and FYNNEI. Through a sample-barcoded 5' primer and a J-beta primer mix, a second PCR was run for roughly 7 to 11 cycles. Sequencing of every sample gave 2.5 million or more CDR3-containing paired-end reads. TCRdb reprocessed the 5' RACE reads via MiXCR and lists one record per CDR3 protein. The table records over 950,000 distinct CDR3 sequences, more than 30% of them present only once. This sequence was found in a man between 18 and 35 years old in good health. The material sequenced was blood. V and J are TRBV2 and TRBJ2-1, with 12 bases aligning to TRBD2. The CDR3 reads CASRPSGGVNHEQFF. Written as DNA, the CDR3 is TGTGCCAGCAGACCTAGCGGGGGGGTAAATCATGAGCAGTTCTTC.